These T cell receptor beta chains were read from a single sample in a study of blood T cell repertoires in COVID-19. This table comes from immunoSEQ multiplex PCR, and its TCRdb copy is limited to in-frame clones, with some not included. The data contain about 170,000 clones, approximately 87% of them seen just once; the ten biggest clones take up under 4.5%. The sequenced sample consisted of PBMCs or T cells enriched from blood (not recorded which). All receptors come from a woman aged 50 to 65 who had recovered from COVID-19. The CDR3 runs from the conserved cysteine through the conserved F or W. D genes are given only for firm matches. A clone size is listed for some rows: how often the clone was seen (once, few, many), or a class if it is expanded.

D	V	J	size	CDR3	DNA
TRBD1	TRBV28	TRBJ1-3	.	CASGRTGAGNTIYF	TGTGCCAGCGGTAGGACAGGGGCTGGAAACACCATATATTTT
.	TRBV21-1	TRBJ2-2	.	CASSFLTRSTNTGELFF	TGTGCCAGCAGCTTTTTAACTAGATCGACAAACACCGGGGAGCTGTTTTTT
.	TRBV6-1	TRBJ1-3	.	CASSENSGQVGNTIYF	TGTGCCAGCAGTGAAAACAGCGGCCAGGTTGGAAACACCATATATTTT
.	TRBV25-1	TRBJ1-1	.	CASRQGDLGAFF	TGTGCCAGCAGACAGGGCGATTTAGGGGCTTTCTTT
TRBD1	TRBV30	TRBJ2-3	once	CASSSTGATDTQYF	TGTGCCTCCTCCTCGACAGGGGCAACAGATACGCAGTATTTT
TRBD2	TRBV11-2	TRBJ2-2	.	CASSFGWLAGEKLAGELFF	TGTGCCAGCAGCTTCGGATGGCTAGCGGGAGAAAAGTTGGCCGGGGAGCTGTTTTTT
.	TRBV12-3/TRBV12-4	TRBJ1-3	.	CASSLLGENTIYF	TGTGCCAGCAGTTTGCTCGGAGAAAACACCATATATTTT
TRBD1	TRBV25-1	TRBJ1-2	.	CASSEYGQGNYGYTF	TGTGCCAGCAGTGAGTACGGACAGGGAAACTATGGCTACACCTTC
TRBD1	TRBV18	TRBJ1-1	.	CASSGDRADTEAFF	TGTGCCAGCTCTGGGGACAGGGCGGACACTGAAGCTTTCTTT
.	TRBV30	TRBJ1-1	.	CAWNLESNTEAFF	TGTGCCTGGAATTTGGAGAGCAACACTGAAGCTTTCTTT
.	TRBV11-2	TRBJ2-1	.	CASRRGGSYNEQFF	TGTGCCAGCAGGCGGGGAGGCTCCTACAATGAGCAGTTCTTC
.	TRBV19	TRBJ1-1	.	CASAEEWPVDYTEAFF	TGTGCCAGTGCTGAGGAGTGGCCGGTCGATTACACTGAAGCTTTCTTT
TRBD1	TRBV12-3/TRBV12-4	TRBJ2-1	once	CASSPGQGSQFF	TGTGCCAGCAGTCCGGGACAGGGTAGTCAGTTCTTC
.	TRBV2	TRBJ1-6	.	CASRGQGLYNSPLHF	TGTGCCAGCAGGGGACAAGGACTTTATAATTCACCCCTCCACTTT
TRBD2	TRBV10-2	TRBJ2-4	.	CASSESPSGGRVIQYF	TGCGCCAGCAGTGAGTCCCCTAGCGGGGGGCGAGTAATTCAGTACTTC
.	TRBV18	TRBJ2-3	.	CASSDNGGARSTQYF	TGTGCCAGCTCGGACAACGGAGGGGCCAGGAGTACGCAGTATTTT
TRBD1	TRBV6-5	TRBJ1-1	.	CASRVQGANTEAFF	TGTGCCAGCAGAGTACAGGGGGCGAACACTGAAGCTTTCTTT
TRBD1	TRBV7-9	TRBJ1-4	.	CASSFGQGEGEKLFF	TGTGCCAGCAGCTTCGGACAGGGAGAGGGTGAAAAACTGTTTTTT
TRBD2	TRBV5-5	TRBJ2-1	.	CASSPRLAGNEQFF	TGTGCCAGCAGCCCAAGACTAGCGGGTAATGAGCAGTTCTTC
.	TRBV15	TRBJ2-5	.	CATGAGNFFEETQYF	TGTGCCACTGGGGCGGGGAACTTTTTCGAAGAGACCCAGTACTTC
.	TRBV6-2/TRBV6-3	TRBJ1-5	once	CASSRQGGNQPQHF	TGTGCCAGCAGTCGGCAGGGTGGGAACCAGCCCCAGCATTTT
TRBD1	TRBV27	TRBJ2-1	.	CASSPQGAVVDEQFF	TGTGCCAGCAGTCCACAGGGGGCCGTGGTCGATGAGCAGTTCTTC
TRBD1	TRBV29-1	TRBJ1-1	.	CSAATGGNTEAFF	TGCAGCGCCGCGACAGGGGGCAACACTGAAGCTTTCTTT
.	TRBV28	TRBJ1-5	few	CASSSSYMQPQHF	TGTGCCAGCAGCTCCTCATACATGCAGCCCCAGCATTTT
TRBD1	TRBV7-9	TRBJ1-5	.	CASSLGGQGTQHF	TGTGCCAGCAGCTTAGGGGGACAGGGAACCCAGCATTTT
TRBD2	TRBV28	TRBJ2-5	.	CASSSIRRGEETQYF	TGTGCCAGCAGTAGCATTCGGCGGGGGGAAGAGACCCAGTACTTC
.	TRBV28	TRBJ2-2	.	CASSSGGNTGELFF	TGTGCCAGCAGTTCGGGTGGTAACACCGGGGAGCTGTTTTTT
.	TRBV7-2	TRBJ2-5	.	CASSFSGETQYF	TGTGCCAGCAGCTTTAGCGGAGAGACCCAGTACTTC
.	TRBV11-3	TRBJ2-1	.	CASSLTDGYRYNEQFF	TGTGCCAGCAGCCTGACCGACGGATACAGATACAATGAGCAGTTCTTC
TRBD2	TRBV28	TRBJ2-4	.	CASSSRGGAKNIQYF	TGTGCCAGCAGTTCCCGGGGGGGAGCCAAAAACATTCAGTACTTC
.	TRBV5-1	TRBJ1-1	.	CASSGRSMNTEAFF	TGCGCCAGCAGCGGGCGATCAATGAACACTGAAGCTTTCTTT
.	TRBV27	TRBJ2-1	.	CASSWGFGGNEQFF	TGTGCCAGCAGTTGGGGATTTGGAGGCAATGAGCAGTTCTTC
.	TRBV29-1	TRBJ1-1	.	CSYSRHDLNTEAFF	TGCAGCTACTCCCGGCACGACTTGAACACTGAAGCTTTCTTT
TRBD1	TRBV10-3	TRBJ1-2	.	CAILGQGGNGYTF	TGTGCCATCCTCGGACAGGGTGGGAATGGCTACACCTTC
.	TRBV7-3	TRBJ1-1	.	CASSPSGTANTEAFF	TGTGCCAGCAGCCCTTCCGGGACTGCGAACACTGAAGCTTTCTTT
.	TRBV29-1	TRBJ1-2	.	CSALRQDSGGYTF	TGCAGCGCACTAAGACAGGACTCTGGGGGCTACACCTTC
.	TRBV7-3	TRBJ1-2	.	CASSLGENYGYTF	TGTGCCAGCAGCTTAGGGGAGAACTATGGCTACACCTTC
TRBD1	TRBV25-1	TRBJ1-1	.	CASTTTGVNTEAFF	TGTGCCAGCACCACGACAGGGGTGAACACTGAAGCTTTCTTT
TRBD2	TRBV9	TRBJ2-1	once	CASSVGLAGGRLLYEQFF	TGTGCCAGCAGCGTAGGACTAGCGGGGGGGCGGTTACTCTATGAGCAGTTCTTC
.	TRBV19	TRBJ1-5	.	CASSPYRVGGQPQHF	TGTGCCAGTAGTCCCTACAGGGTTGGGGGTCAGCCCCAGCATTTT
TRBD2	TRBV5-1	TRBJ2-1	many	CASSLVSGTSGGNYNEQFF	TGCGCCAGCAGCTTGGTCTCCGGGACTAGCGGAGGCAACTACAATGAGCAGTTCTTC
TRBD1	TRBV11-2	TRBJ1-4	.	CASSPVRGGREKLFF	TGTGCCAGCAGCCCAGTGCGAGGGGGCCGTGAAAAACTGTTTTTT
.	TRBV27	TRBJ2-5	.	CASSLTGETQYF	TGTGCCAGCAGTTTAACGGGGGAGACCCAGTACTTC